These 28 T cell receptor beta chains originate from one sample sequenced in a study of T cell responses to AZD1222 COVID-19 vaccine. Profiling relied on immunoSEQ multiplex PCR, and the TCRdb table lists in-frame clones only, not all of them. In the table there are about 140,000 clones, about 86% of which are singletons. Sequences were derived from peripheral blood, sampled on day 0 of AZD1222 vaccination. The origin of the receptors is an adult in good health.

The CDR3 loop is CASTRDGVSGNTIYF. CDR3 coding DNA: TGTGCCAGCACCCGAGACGGTGTCTCTGGAAACACCATATATTTT. The chain recombines TRBV6-5 with TRBJ1-3; no clear D gene. V was trimmed by 7 bases and J by 0 bases, leaving 13 bases between them. CDR1 and CDR2 (germline): MNHEY, SVGAGI. This CDR3 contains 15 residues.

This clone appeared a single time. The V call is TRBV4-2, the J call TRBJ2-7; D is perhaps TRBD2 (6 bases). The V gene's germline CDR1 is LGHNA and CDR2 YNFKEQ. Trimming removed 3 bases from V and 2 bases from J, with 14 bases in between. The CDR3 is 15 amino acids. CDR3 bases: TGTGCCAGCAGCCAGCATACGGGACTTACCTACGAGCAGTACTTC. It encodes CASSQHTGLTYEQYF.

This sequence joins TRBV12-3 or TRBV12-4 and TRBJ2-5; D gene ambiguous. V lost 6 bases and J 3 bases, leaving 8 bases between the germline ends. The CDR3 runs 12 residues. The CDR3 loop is CASRTPKETQYF. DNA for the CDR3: TGTGCCAGCAGGACGCCGAAAGAGACCCAGTACTTC.

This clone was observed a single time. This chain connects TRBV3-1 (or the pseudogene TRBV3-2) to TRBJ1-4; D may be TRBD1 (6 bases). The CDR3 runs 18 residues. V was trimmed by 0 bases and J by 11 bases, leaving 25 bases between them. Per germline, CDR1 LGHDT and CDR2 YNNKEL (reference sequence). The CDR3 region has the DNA TGTGCCAGCAGCCAAGAAGGGGTCACAGGGCCAACTCATGGGAAACTGTTTTTT. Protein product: CASSQEGVTGPTHGKLFF.

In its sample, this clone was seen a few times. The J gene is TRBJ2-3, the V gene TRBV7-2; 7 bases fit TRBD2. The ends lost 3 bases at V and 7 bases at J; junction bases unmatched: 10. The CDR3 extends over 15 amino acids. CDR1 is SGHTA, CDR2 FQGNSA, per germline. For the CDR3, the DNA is TGTGCCAGCAGCTTGGGCCGCGGGACTACCAATACGCAGTATTTT. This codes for CASSLGRGTTNTQYF.

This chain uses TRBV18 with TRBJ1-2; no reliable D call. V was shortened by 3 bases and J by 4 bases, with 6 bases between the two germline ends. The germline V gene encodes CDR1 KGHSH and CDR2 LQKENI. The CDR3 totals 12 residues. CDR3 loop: CASSPQSYGYTF. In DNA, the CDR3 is TGTGCCAGCTCACCCCAGTCCTATGGCTACACCTTC.

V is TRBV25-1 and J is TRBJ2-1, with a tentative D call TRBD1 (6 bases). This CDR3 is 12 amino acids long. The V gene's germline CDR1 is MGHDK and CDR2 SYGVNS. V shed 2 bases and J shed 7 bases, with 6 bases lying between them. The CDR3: CASSERGNEQFF. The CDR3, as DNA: TGTGCCAGCAGTGAAAGGGGGAATGAGCAGTTCTTC.

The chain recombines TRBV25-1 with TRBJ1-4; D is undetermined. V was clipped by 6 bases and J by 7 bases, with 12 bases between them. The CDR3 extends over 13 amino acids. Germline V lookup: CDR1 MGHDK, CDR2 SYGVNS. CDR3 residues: CASRRENIEKLFF. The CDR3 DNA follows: TGTGCCAGCAGGAGGGAGAATATTGAAAAACTGTTTTTT.

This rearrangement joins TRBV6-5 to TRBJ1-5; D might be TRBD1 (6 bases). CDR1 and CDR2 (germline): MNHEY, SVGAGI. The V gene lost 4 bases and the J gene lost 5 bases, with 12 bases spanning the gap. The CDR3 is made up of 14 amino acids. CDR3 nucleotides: TGTGCCAGCAGTTCCTTGGACAGTCATCAGCCCCAGCATTTT. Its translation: CASSSLDSHQPQHF.

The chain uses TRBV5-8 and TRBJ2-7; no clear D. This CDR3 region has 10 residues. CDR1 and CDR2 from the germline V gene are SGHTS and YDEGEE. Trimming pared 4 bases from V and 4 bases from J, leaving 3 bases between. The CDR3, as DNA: TGTGCCAGCAGCAATTACGAGCAGTACTTC. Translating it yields CASSNYEQYF.

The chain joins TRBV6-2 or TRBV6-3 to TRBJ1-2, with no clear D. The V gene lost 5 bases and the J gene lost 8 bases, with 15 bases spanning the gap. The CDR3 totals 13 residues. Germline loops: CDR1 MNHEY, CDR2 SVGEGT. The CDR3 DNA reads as TGTGCCAGCAGTCCCGACCTGGGCCCCGGCTACACCTTC. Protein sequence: CASSPDLGPGYTF.

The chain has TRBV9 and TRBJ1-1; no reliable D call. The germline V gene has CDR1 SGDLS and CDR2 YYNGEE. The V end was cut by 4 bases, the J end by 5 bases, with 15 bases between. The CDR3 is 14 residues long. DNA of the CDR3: TGTGCCAGCAGCCCTCCACAAGGCAGGACTGAAGCTTTCTTT. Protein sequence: CASSPPQGRTEAFF.

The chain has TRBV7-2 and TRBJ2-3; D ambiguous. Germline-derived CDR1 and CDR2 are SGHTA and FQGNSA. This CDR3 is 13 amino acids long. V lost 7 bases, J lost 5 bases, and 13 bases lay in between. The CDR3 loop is CASTEDVVDTQYF. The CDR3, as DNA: TGTGCCAGCACCGAAGACGTTGTAGATACGCAGTATTTT.

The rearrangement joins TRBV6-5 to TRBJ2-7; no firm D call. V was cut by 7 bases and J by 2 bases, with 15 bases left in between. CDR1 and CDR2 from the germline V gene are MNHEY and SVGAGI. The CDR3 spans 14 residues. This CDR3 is CASIPELQTYEQYF. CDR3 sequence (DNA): TGTGCCAGCATCCCAGAGTTACAGACCTACGAGCAGTACTTC.

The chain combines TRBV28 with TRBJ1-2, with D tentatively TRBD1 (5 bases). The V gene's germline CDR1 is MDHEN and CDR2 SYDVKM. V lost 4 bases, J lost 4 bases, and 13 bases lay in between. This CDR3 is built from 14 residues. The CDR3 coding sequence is TGTGCCAGCAGTTCGACAGTTCCGCCCTATGGCTACACCTTC. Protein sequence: CASSSTVPPYGYTF.

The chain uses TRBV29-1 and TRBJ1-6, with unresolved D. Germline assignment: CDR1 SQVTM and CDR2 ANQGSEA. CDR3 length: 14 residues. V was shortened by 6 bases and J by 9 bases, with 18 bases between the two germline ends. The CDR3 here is CSVSIEDGRSPLHF. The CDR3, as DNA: TGCAGCGTATCAATCGAGGACGGGCGTTCACCCCTCCACTTT.

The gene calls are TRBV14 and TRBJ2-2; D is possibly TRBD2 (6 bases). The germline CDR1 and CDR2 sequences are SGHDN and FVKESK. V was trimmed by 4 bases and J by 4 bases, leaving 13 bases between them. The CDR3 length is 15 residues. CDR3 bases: TGTGCCAGCAGCCCGCAACTAGCCCGCACCGGGGAGCTGTTTTTT. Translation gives CASSPQLARTGELFF.

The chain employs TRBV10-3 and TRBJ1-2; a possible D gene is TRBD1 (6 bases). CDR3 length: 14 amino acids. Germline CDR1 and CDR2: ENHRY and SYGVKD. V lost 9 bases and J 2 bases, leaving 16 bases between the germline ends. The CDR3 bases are TGTGCCATGCAAGCGGGGGCGTACAACTATGGCTACACCTTC. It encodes CAMQAGAYNYGYTF.

The CDR3: CASSLVGVTEAFF. The CDR3 DNA sequence: TGCGCCAGCAGCTTGGTGGGGGTCACTGAAGCTTTCTTT. J is TRBJ1-1 and V is TRBV5-1; possible D gene TRBD1, 5 bases. The CDR3 loop spans 13 amino acids. V was cut by 0 bases and J by 4 bases, with 7 bases left in between. Per the germline V gene, CDR1 is SGHRS and CDR2 is YFSETQ.

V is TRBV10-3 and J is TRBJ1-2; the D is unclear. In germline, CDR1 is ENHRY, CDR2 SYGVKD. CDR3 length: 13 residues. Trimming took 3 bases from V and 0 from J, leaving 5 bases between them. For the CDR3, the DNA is TGTGCCATCAGTGAAGCTGCTAACTATGGCTACACCTTC. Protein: CAISEAANYGYTF.

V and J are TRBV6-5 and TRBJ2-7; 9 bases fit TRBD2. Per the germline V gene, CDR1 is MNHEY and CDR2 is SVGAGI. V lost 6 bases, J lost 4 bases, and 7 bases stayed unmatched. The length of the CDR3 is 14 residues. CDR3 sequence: CASSTLAGRYEQYF. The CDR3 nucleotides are TGTGCCAGCAGCACTCTAGCGGGAAGGTACGAGCAGTACTTC.

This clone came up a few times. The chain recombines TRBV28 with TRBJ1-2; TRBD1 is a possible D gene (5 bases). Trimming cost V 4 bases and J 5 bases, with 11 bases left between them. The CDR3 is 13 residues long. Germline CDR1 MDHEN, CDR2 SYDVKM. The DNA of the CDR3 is TGTGCCAGCAGTTCAGGGACGTCGTATGGCTACACCTTC. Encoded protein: CASSSGTSYGYTF.

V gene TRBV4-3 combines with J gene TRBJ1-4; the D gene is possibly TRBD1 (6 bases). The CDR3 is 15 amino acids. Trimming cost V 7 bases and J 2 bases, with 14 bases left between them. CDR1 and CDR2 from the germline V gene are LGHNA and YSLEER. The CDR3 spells CASTSWQGTNEKLFF. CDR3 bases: TGCGCCAGCACTTCCTGGCAGGGGACTAATGAAAAACTGTTTTTT.

The CDR3 region is CASQSRDNNQPQHF. As DNA, the CDR3 is TGTGCCAGCCAAAGCAGGGATAACAATCAGCCCCAGCATTTT. The rearrangement uses TRBV18 and TRBJ1-5, with D perhaps matching TRBD1 (5 bases). Looked up from germline, CDR1 is KGHSH and CDR2 is LQKENI. This CDR3 is built from 14 residues. The V end lost 8 bases, the J end lost 3 bases, and 14 bases lay between the germline ends.

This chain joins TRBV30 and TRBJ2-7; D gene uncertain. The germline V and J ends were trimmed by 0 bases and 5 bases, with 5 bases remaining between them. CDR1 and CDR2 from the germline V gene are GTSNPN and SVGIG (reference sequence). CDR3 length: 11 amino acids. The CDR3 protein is CAWSVQDEQYF. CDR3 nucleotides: TGTGCCTGGAGTGTACAAGACGAGCAGTACTTC.

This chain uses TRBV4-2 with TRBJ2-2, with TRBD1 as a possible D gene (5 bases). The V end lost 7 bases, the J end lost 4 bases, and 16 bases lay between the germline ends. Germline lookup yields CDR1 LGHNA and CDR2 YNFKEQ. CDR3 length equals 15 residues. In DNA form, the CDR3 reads TGTGCCAGCACCACGGGCAGGGTGTCCACCGGGGAGCTGTTTTTT. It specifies CASTTGRVSTGELFF.

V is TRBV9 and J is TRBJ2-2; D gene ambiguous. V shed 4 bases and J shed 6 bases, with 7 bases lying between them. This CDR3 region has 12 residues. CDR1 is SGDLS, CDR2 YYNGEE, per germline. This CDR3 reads CASSPNAGELFF. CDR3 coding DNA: TGTGCCAGCAGCCCCAACGCCGGGGAGCTGTTTTTT.

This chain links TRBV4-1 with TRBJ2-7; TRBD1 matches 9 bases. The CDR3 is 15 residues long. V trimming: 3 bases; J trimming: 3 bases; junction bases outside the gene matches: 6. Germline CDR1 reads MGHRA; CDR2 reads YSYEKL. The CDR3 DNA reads TGCGCCAGCAGCCACGGACAGGGGCCACACTACGAGCAGTACTTC. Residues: CASSHGQGPHYEQYF.